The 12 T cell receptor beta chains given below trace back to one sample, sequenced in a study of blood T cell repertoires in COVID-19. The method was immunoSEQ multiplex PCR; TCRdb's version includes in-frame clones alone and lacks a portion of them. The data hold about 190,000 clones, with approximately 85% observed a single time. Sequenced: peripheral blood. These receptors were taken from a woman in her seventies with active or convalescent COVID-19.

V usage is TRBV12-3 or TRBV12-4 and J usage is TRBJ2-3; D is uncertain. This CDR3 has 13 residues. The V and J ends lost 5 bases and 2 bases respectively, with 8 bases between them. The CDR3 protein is CASSPRVTDTQYF. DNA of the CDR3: TGTGCCAGCAGTCCACGGGTCACAGATACGCAGTATTTT.

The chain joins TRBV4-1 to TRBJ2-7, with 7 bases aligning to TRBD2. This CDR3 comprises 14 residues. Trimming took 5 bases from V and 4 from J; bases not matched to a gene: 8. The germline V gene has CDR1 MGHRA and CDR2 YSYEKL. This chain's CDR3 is CASSAEGGRYEQYF. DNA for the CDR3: TGCGCCAGCAGCGCTGAGGGAGGGAGGTACGAGCAGTACTTC.

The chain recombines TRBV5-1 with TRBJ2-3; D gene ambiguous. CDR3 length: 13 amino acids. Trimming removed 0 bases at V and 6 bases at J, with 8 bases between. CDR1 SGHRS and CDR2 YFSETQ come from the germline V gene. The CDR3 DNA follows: TGCGCCAGCAGCTTGGGAGCACTGGATACGCAGTATTTT. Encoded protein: CASSLGALDTQYF. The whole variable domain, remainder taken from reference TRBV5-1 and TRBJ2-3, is KAGVTQTPRYLIKTRGQQVTLSCSPISGHRSVSWYQQTPGQGLQFLFEYFSETQRNKGNFPGRFSGRQFSNSRSEMNVSTLELGDSALYLCASSLGALDTQYFGPGTRLTVL.

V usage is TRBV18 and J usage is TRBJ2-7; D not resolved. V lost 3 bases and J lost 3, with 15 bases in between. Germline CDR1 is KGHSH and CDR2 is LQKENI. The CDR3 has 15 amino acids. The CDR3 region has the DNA TGTGCCAGCTCACCCGACGAGTCCGCTAGCTACGAGCAGTACTTC. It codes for CASSPDESASYEQYF.

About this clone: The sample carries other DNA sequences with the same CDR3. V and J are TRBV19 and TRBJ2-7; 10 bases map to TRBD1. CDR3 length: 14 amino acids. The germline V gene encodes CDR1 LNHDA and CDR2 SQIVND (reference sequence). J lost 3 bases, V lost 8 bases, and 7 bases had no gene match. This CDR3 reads CASRGRTGGYEQYF. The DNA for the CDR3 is TGTGCCAGTCGAGGGCGGACAGGGGGCTACGAGCAGTACTTC. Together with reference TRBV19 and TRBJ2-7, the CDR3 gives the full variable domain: DGGITQSPKYLFRKEGQNVTLSCEQNLNHDAMYWYRQDPGQGLRLIYYSQIVNDFQKGDIAEGYSVSREKKESFPLTVTSAQKNPTAFYLCASRGRTGGYEQYFGPGTRLTVT.

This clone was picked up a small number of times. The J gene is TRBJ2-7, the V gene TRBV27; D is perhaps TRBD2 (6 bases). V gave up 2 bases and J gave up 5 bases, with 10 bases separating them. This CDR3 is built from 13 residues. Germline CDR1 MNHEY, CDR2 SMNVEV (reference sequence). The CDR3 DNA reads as TGTGCCAGCAGTTTACGATCTAGCGACGAGCAGTACTTC. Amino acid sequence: CASSLRSSDEQYF.

DNA for the CDR3: TGTGCCAGCAGTGTCTACCAGCGAGGAAAAGCTTTCTTT. It translates to CASSVYQRGKAFF. The J gene is TRBJ1-1, the V gene TRBV2, with D uncertain. Trimming removed 4 bases at V and 9 bases at J, with 15 bases between. CDR1 is SNHLY and CDR2 is FYNNEI in the germline V gene. The CDR3 is 13 residues long.

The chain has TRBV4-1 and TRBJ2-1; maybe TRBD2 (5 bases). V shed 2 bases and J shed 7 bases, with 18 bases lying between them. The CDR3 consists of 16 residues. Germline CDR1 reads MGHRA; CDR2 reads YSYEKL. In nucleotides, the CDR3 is TGCGCCAGCAGCCAAAGGTGGGCGGGTACGAGGAATGAGCAGTTCTTC. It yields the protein CASSQRWAGTRNEQFF.

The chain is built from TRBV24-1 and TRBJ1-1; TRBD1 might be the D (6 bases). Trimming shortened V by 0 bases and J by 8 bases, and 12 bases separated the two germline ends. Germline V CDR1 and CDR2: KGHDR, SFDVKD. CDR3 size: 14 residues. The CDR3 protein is CATSDLSFRGEAFF. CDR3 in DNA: TGTGCCACCAGTGATTTGAGTTTCAGGGGCGAAGCTTTCTTT.

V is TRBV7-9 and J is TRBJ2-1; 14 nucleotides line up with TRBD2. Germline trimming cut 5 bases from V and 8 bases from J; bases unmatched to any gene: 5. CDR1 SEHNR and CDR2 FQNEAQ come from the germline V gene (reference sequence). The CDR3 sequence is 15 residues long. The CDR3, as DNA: TGTGCCAGCAGCCAGACTAGCGGGAGGGCCGATGAGCAGTTCTTC. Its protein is CASSQTSGRADEQFF.

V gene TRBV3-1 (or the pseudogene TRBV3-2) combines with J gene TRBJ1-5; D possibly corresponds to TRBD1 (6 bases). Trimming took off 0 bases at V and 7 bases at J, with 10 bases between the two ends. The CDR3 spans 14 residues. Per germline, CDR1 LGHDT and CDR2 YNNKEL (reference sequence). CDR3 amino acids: CASSQDFGGQPQHF. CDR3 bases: TGTGCCAGCAGCCAAGATTTTGGGGGCCAGCCCCAGCATTTT.

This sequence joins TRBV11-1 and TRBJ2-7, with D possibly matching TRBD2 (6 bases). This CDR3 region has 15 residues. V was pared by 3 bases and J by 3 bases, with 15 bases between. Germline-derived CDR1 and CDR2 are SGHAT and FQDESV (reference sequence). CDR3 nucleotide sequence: TGTGCCAGCAGCTTGACCGGGACTGCGAACTACGAGCAGTACTTC. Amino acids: CASSLTGTANYEQYF. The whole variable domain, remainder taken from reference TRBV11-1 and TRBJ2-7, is EAEVAQSPRYKITEKSQAVAFWCDPISGHATLYWYRQILGQGPELLVQFQDESVVDDSQLPKDRFSAERLKGVDSTLKIQPAELGDSAMYLCASSLTGTANYEQYFGPGTRLTVT.